This is a list of T cell receptor beta chains from one sample in a study of radiotherapy plus CTLA-4 blockade in lung cancer. This table comes from immunoSEQ multiplex PCR, and its TCRdb copy is limited to in-frame clones, with some not included. The repertoire holds tens of thousands of clones, with roughly 85% as singletons. Source: peripheral blood, taken from a patient treated with radiotherapy plus ipilimumab. Receptor source: a human donor with non-small cell lung cancer who had a complete response to radiotherapy plus ipilimumab. Each CDR3 is given with its conserved first and last residue. The order of the fields is J gene, V gene, clone size, CDR3 protein. Only some rows state a clone size, as once, few, many or a class for expanded clones.

J: TRBJ2-5
V: TRBV7-2
size: -
CDR3: CASSPDPTGETQYF

J: TRBJ1-5
V: TRBV28
size: -
CDR3: CASSSGHSNQPQHF

J: TRBJ2-7
V: TRBV6-1
size: -
CDR3: CASSLTASAWEQYF

J: TRBJ2-5
V: TRBV18
size: -
CDR3: CASSLQQGLQETQYF

J: TRBJ1-2
V: TRBV6-5
size: -
CDR3: CASSRRDTPRSGYTF

J: TRBJ1-1
V: TRBV6-6
size: -
CDR3: CASSRELGAEAFF

J: TRBJ2-7
V: TRBV2
size: -
CDR3: CASSRYREGYEQYF

J: TRBJ2-3
V: TRBV9
size: -
CDR3: CASSVSGTGGDTQYF

J: TRBJ1-6
V: TRBV7-9
size: -
CDR3: CASSPQGIGSPLHF

J: TRBJ2-1
V: TRBV5-1
size: -
CDR3: CASSSTGLGEFF

J: TRBJ1-2
V: TRBV29-1
size: -
CDR3: CSAGNMGGGYTF

J: TRBJ2-3
V: TRBV7-2
size: -
CDR3: CASSFLRVASGGARDTQYF

J: TRBJ1-1
V: TRBV30
size: -
CDR3: CAARTGLATTEAFF

J: TRBJ2-1
V: TRBV28
size: -
CDR3: CASSLRSYNEQFF

J: TRBJ1-2
V: TRBV15
size: -
CDR3: CATSRGGQETNYGYTF

J: TRBJ2-6
V: TRBV7-2
size: -
CDR3: CASSSGSGANVLTF

J: TRBJ1-3
V: TRBV6-1
size: -
CDR3: CASSPDRLVGNTIYF

J: TRBJ2-7
V: TRBV7-2
size: few
CDR3: CASSPGGSIYEQYF

J: TRBJ2-7
V: TRBV6-5
size: -
CDR3: CASRPTGGGSYEQYF

J: TRBJ2-6
V: TRBV19
size: -
CDR3: CASSMMDRVDAGANVLTF

J: TRBJ2-1
V: TRBV10-1
size: -
CDR3: CASSDRRGSSYNEQFF

J: TRBJ1-5
V: TRBV5-3
size: -
CDR3: CARSPGVREYSNQPQHF

J: TRBJ1-1
V: TRBV2
size: -
CDR3: CASSERSENAEAFF

J: TRBJ1-5
V: TRBV7-2
size: -
CDR3: CASSERVSGGIQPQHF

J: TRBJ2-2
V: TRBV10-3
size: -
CDR3: CAISGGQGNTGELFF

J: TRBJ2-3
V: TRBV5-1
size: -
CDR3: CASSSSVAGGTDTQYF

J: TRBJ2-5
V: TRBV7-2
size: -
CDR3: CASSLVLVETQYF